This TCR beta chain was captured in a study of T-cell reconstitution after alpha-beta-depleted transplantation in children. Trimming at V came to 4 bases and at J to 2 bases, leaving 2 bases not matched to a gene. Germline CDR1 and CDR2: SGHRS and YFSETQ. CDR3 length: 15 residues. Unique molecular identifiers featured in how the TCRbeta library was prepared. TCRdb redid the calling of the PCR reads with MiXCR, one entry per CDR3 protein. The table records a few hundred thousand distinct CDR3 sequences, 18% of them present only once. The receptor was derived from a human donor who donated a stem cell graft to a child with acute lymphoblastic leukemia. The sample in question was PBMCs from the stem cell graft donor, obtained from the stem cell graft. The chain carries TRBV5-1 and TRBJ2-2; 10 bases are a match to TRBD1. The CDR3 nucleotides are TGCGCCAGCAGCAGGGACAGGGGAAACACCGGGGAGCTGTTTTTT. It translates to CASSRDRGNTGELFF.